The 14 T cell receptor beta chains below were found in one sample sequenced in a study of blood T cell repertoires in COVID-19. Using immunoSEQ multiplex PCR, the repertoire was profiled, and TCRdb retains in-frame clones only, with some absent. The table lists approximately 170,000 clones, around 84% of them singletons. The sequenced material came from PBMCs or T cells enriched from blood (not recorded which). These receptor sequences come from a woman aged 25-40 years who had recovered from COVID-19.

This clone was seen a single time. The chain couples TRBV5-1 to TRBJ2-1; 8 nucleotides align to TRBD2. V lost 5 bases and J lost 9; bases outside the gene matches: 13. The CDR3 has 15 residues. Germline V gene sequence: CDR1 SGHRS, CDR2 YFSETQ. For the CDR3, the DNA is TGCGCCAGCAGTAGCGGGACTACCCTTCAGGGTGAGCAGTTCTTC. It is translated as CASSSGTTLQGEQFF.

V gene TRBV9 combines with J gene TRBJ1-4; D unclear. Germline V gene lookup returns CDR1 SGDLS and CDR2 YYNGEE. The V end lost 3 bases, the J end lost 2 bases, and 8 bases lay between the germline ends. The CDR3 extends over 14 amino acids. The CDR3 here is CASSGVGTNEKLFF. In DNA, the CDR3 is TGTGCCAGCAGCGGGGTCGGGACTAATGAAAAACTGTTTTTT.

CDR3 amino acids: CSVPGGQIQETQYF. The CDR3 region has the DNA TGCAGCGTTCCGGGGGGGCAGATACAAGAGACCCAGTACTTC. The V gene is TRBV29-1, the J gene TRBJ2-5; 8 nucleotides align to TRBD2. The CDR3 is made up of 14 amino acids. V dropped 5 bases and J dropped 2; count of bases not matched to a gene: 7. Germline lookup yields CDR1 SQVTM and CDR2 ANQGSEA. Supplemented by reference TRBV29-1 and TRBJ2-5, the full variable domain reads SAVISQKPSRDICQRGTSLTIQCQVDSQVTMMFWYRQQPGQSLTLIATANQGSEATYESGFVIDKFPISRPNLTFSTLTVSNMSPEDSSIYLCSVPGGQIQETQYFGPGTRLLVL.

The chain joins TRBV16 to TRBJ2-3; D unresolved. The germline gives CDR1 KGHSY, CDR2 FQNENV. This CDR3 has 14 amino acids. The V gene lost 4 bases and the J gene lost 0 bases, with 8 bases spanning the gap. The CDR3 nucleotides read TGTGCCAGCAGCCTCTACTTTAGCACAGATACGCAGTATTTT. Its protein product is CASSLYFSTDTQYF. Full variable domain (remainder filled in from reference TRBV16 and TRBJ2-3): GEEVAQTPKHLVRGEGQKAKLYCAPIKGHSYVFWYQQVLKNEFKFLISFQNENVFDETGMPKERFSAKCLPNSPCSLEIQATKLEDSAVYFCASSLYFSTDTQYFGPGTRLTVL.

The chain carries TRBV7-2 and TRBJ2-7, with TRBD2 matching 10 bases. Unmatched junction bases numbered 17, after V lost 5 bases and J lost 4 bases. Germline CDR1 reads SGHTA; CDR2 reads FQGNSA. The CDR3 totals 18 residues. The CDR3 loop is CASSVKGSLAGNVYEQYF. The CDR3 region has the DNA TGTGCCAGCAGCGTTAAGGGGTCACTAGCGGGAAATGTGTACGAGCAGTACTTC. Supplemented by reference TRBV7-2 and TRBJ2-7, the full variable domain reads GAGVSQSPSNKVTEKGKDVELRCDPISGHTALYWYRQSLGQGLEFLIYFQGNSAPDKSGLPSDRFSAERTGGSVSTLTIQRTQQEDSAVYLCASSVKGSLAGNVYEQYFGPGTRLTVT.

The V call is TRBV6-5, the J call TRBJ2-3; D not resolved. This CDR3 spans 11 amino acids. V was pared by 7 bases and J by 6 bases, with 8 bases between. Germline V gene data show CDR1 as MNHEY and CDR2 as SVGAGI. DNA for the CDR3: TGTGCCAGCACCACCAGGGATACGCAGTATTTT. It specifies CASTTRDTQYF.

The chain joins TRBV5-1 to TRBJ2-5, with a weak D call TRBD2 (6 bases). V was clipped by 4 bases and J by 0 bases, with 13 bases between them. Germline CDR1 SGHRS, CDR2 YFSETQ. The CDR3 totals 15 residues. DNA for the CDR3: TGCGCCAGCAGCCTGTGGGGGGTCTACCAAGAGACCCAGTACTTC. Translating gives CASSLWGVYQETQYF.

The chain joins TRBV27 to TRBJ1-4; unclear D gene. The CDR3 is 16 residues long. Germline values: CDR1 MNHEY, CDR2 SMNVEV (reference sequence). V was pared by 2 bases and J by 7 bases, with 17 bases between. The CDR3: CASSLVEDYGREKLFF. The CDR3 nucleotides read TGTGCCAGCAGTTTAGTTGAGGACTACGGACGTGAAAAACTGTTTTTT.

The V call is TRBV19, the J call TRBJ1-1; D remains ambiguous. The germline V gene encodes CDR1 LNHDA and CDR2 SQIVND (reference sequence). CDR3 length: 17 residues. With 1 base removed from V and 0 bases from J, the gap between germline ends came to 15 bases. The CDR3 DNA follows: TGTGCCAGTAGTATAGTCACCGTCGGACTCATGAACACTGAAGCTTTCTTT. It specifies CASSIVTVGLMNTEAFF.

This rearrangement joins TRBV30 to TRBJ1-5; 8 nucleotides line up with TRBD1. CDR1 is GTSNPN, CDR2 SVGIG, per germline (reference sequence). V shed 4 bases, J shed 5 bases, and the junction held 1 base outside the gene matches. The CDR3 contains 12 residues. CDR3 nucleotide sequence: TGTGCCTGGACAGGGGGCGATCAGCCCCAGCATTTT. Protein: CAWTGGDQPQHF.

V and J are TRBV29-1 and TRBJ1-5; 7 nucleotides match TRBD1. The CDR3 sequence is 12 residues long. The germline CDR1 and CDR2 sequences are SQVTM and ANQGSEA. Trimming cost V 7 bases and J 4 bases; bases outside gene matches: 4. CDR3 nucleotides: TGCAGCGCCAAGACAGGGAATCAGCCCCAGCATTTT. Encoded protein: CSAKTGNQPQHF.

The gene calls are TRBV7-8 and TRBJ2-4; TRBD2 is a possible D gene (6 bases). Germline-derived CDR1 and CDR2 are SGHVS and FQNEAQ. V lost 0 bases and J lost 6, with 6 bases in between. The CDR3 length is 13 residues. This CDR3 reads CASSLAGGNIQYF. The DNA for the CDR3 is TGTGCCAGCAGCTTAGCGGGAGGAAACATTCAGTACTTC. The full variable domain, rest sourced from reference TRBV7-8 and TRBJ2-4, is GAGVSQSPRYKVAKRGQDVALRCDPISGHVSLFWYQQALGQGPEFLTYFQNEAQLDKSGLPSDRFFAERPEGSVSTLKIQRTQQEDSAVYLCASSLAGGNIQYFGAGTRLSVL.

V usage is TRBV6-5 and J usage is TRBJ2-5; no reliable D call. V was trimmed by 0 bases and J by 5 bases, leaving 7 bases between them. The germline CDR1 and CDR2 sequences are MNHEY and SVGAGI. The CDR3 consists of 13 residues. CDR3 bases: TGTGCCAGCAGTTACTCGCTAACCGAGACCCAGTACTTC. Protein: CASSYSLTETQYF.

As DNA, the CDR3 is TGTGCCAGCAGTTACTCCGGGGCGGGGGAGACCCAGTACTTC. The encoded protein is CASSYSGAGETQYF. The chain recombines TRBV6-5 with TRBJ2-5, with D perhaps TRBD2 (6 bases). Trimming stripped 0 bases from V and 5 bases from J, with 10 bases between. CDR1 is MNHEY and CDR2 is SVGAGI in the germline V gene. This CDR3 is 14 amino acids long.